This T cell receptor beta chain derives from a study of blood T cell repertoires in COVID-19. Overall study: The origin of the acute and convalescent COVID-19 samples was the United States, Italy and Spain. PBMCs, B-cell-depleted T cells, or T cells were the source of the cDNA or gDNA that made up the material.

Germline-derived CDR1 and CDR2 are SGDLS and YYNGEE. Between the trimmed V and J ends, which lost 0 bases and 5 bases, there was a span of 11 bases. This CDR3 is built from 14 residues. Authors' processing steps: Scientists estimated how many nucleated cells there were by amplifying reference gene primers. Using immunoSEQ multiplex PCR, the repertoire was profiled, and TCRdb retains in-frame clones only, with some absent. V, J and clone size reflect that table, while D and trimming were determined from the DNA. The sample consists of some 70,000 clones, approximately 92% of them appearing once. The sequencing input was peripheral blood. The chain couples TRBV9 to TRBJ2-5, with unresolved D. The receptor comes from a man over 45 with active COVID-19. The CDR3 coding sequence is TGTGCCAGCAGCGTAGGACCAGGTTTTGAGACCCAGTACTTC. Translating it yields CASSVGPGFETQYF.